This record looks at one T cell receptor (beta chain) sequence and its context. The method was immunoSEQ multiplex PCR; TCRdb's version includes in-frame clones alone and lacks a portion of them. The sample records about 84,000 clones, roughly 98% being singletons. This sample stems from a study of technical replicates of blood from a few donors. Between the trimmed V and J ends, which lost 6 bases and 0 bases, there was a span of 13 bases. Germline V CDR1 and CDR2: MNHEY, SVGAGI. The CDR3 covers 15 residues. Source material: T cells isolated from PBMCs. The chain combines TRBV6-5 with TRBJ2-3; a weak D match, TRBD2 (5 bases). This receptor was identified in a human donor in good health. The CDR3: CASRRTFTSTDTQYF. The CDR3 coding sequence is TGTGCCAGCAGACGGACTTTCACTAGCACAGATACGCAGTATTTT.